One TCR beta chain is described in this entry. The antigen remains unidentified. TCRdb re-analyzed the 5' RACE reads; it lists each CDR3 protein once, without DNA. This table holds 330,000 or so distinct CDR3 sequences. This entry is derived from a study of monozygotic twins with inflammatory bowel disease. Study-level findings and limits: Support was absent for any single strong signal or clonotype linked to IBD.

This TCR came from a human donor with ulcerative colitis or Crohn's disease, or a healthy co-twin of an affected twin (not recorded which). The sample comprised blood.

CDR3 amino acids: CASSPPRYPTPLAKNIQYF. V gene TRBV6-1 combines with J gene TRBJ2-4; TCRdb lists TRBD1, though no DNA is available to test this call. This CDR3 comprises 19 residues. CDR1 and CDR2 from the germline V gene are MNHNS and SASEGT.